The clone carrying this T cell receptor (beta chain) was observed a single time. Its antigen remains unknown. The data derive from a study of cytomegalovirus exposure and HLA in healthy donors. Study findings and constraints: Listed as cytomegalovirus-associated were 150 to 200 TCR beta chains. Specific recognition of CMV antigens was confirmed in vitro for a few chains (all CMV-associated).

Use of 60 Vbeta and 13 Jbeta primers characterized the PCR. Assay: immunoSEQ multiplex PCR; the TCRdb copy retains only in-frame clones and omits some. The sample has some 150,000 clones, about 82% seen once. The V and J ends lost 3 bases and 9 bases, in that order; junction bases with no gene match: 5. This CDR3 region has 14 residues. Germline CDR1 reads LNHNV; CDR2 reads YYDKDF (reference sequence). What was sequenced was PBMCs. The TCR was taken from a female donor in good health and CMV-seropositive. V gene TRBV15 combines with J gene TRBJ2-1; 10 bases line up with TRBD1. The CDR3 is CATSSVTGGSEQFF. In DNA form, the CDR3 reads TGTGCCACCAGCAGTGTGACAGGGGGCAGTGAGCAGTTCTTC.